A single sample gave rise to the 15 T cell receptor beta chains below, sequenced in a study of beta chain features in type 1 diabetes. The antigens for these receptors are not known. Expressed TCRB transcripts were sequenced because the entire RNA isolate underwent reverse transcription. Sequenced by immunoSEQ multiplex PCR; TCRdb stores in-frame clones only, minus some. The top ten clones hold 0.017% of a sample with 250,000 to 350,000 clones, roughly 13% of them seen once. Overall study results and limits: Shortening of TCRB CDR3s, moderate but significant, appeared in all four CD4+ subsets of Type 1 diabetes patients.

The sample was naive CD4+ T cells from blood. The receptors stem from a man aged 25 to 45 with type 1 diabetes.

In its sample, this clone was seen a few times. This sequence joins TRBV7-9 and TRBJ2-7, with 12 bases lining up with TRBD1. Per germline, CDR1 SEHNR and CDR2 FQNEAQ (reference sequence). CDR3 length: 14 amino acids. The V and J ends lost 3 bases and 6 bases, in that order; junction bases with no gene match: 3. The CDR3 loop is CASSLGTGGSEQYF. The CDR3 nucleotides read TGTGCCAGCAGCTTGGGGACAGGGGGCTCCGAGCAGTACTTC.

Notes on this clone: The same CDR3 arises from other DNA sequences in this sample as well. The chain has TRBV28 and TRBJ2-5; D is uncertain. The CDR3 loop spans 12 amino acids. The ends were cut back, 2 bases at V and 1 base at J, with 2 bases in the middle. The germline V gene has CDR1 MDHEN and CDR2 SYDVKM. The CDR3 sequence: CASSLRQETQYF. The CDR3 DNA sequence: TGTGCCAGCAGTTTACGCCAAGAGACCCAGTACTTC. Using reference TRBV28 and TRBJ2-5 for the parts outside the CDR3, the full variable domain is DVKVTQSSRYLVKRTGEKVFLECVQDMDHENMFWYRQDPGLGLRLIYFSYDVKMKEKGDIPEGYSVSREKKERFSLILESASTNQTSMYLCASSLRQETQYFGPGTRLLVL.

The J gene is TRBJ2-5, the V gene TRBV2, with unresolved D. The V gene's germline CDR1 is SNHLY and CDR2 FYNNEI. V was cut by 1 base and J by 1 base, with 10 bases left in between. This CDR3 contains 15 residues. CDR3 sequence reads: CASSEDGTVQETQYF. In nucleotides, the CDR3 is TGTGCCAGCAGTGAAGATGGCACAGTCCAAGAGACCCAGTACTTC.

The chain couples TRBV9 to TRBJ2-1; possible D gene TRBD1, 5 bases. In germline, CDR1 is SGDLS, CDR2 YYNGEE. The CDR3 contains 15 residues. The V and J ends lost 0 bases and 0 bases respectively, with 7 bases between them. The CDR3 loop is CASSVVGDSYNEQFF. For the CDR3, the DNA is TGTGCCAGCAGCGTAGTAGGGGACTCCTACAATGAGCAGTTCTTC.

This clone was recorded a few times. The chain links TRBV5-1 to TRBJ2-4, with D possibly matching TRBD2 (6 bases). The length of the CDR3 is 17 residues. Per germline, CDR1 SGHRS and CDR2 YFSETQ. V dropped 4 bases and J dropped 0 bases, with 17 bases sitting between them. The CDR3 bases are TGCGCCAGCAGCCCATCTCGGGGGTCTCTAGCCAAAAACATTCAGTACTTC. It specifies CASSPSRGSLAKNIQYF.

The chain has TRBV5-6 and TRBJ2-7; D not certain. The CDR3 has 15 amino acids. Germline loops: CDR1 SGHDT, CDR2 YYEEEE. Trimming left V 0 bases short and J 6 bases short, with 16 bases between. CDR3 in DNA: TGTGCCAGCAGCTTGGACTTTCGCGGAGAGGCCGAGCAGTACTTC. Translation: CASSLDFRGEAEQYF.

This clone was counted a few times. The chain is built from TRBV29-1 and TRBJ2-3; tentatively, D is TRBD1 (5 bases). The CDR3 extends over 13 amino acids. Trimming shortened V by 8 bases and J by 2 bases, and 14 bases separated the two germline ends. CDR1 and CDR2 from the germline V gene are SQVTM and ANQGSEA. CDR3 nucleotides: TGCAGCTCAGGGTCAAGTACCACAGATACGCAGTATTTT. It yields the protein CSSGSSTTDTQYF.

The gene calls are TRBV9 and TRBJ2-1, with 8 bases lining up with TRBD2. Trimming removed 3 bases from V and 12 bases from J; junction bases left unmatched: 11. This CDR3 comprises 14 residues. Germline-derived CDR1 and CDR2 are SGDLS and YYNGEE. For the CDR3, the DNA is TGTGCCAGCAGCGGCCCCGGGGGGGGGAGAGGGCAGTTCTTC. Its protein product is CASSGPGGGRGQFF.

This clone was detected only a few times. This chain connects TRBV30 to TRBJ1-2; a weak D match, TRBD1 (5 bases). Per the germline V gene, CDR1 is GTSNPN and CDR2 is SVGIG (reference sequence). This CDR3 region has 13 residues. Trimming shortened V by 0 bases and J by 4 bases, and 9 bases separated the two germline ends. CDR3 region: CAWSVTGAYGYTF. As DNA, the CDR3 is TGTGCCTGGAGTGTCACAGGAGCCTATGGCTACACCTTC.

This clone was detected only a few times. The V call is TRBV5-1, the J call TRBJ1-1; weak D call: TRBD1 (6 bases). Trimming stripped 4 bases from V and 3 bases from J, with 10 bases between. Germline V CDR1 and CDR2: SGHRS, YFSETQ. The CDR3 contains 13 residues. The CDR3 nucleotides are TGCGCCAGCAGCACCTACAGGGACACTGAAGCTTTCTTT. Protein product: CASSTYRDTEAFF.

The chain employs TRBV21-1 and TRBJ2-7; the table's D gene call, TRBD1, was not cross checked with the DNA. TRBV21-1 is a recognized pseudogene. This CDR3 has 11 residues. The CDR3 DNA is TGTGCCAGCAGCAAAGTGGGACAGGGGGACTTC. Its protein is CASSKVGQGDF.

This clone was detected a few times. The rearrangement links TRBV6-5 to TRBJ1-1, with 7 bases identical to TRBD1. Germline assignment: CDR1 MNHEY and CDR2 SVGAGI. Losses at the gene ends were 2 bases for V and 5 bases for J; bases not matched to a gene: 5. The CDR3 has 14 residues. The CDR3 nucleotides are TGTGCCAGCAGTTACGGAAGGGGGCCGACTGAAGCTTTCTTT. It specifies CASSYGRGPTEAFF.

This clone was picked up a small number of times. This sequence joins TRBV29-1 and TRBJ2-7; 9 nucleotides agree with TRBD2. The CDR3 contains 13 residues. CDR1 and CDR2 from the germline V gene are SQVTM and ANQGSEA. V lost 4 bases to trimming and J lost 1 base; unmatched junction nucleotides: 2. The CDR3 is CSVGTSASYEQYF. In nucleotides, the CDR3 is TGCAGCGTTGGGACTAGCGCTTCCTACGAGCAGTACTTC.

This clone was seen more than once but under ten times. The CDR3 protein is CASGKLAGVDEQYF. As DNA, the CDR3 is TGTGCCAGCGGCAAACTAGCGGGAGTTGACGAGCAGTACTTC. This chain connects TRBV28 to TRBJ2-7, with 11 bases fitting TRBD2. The CDR3 covers 14 residues. The V gene end was trimmed by 8 bases and the J gene end by 5 bases; junction bases not matched to a gene: 8. Germline V gives CDR1 MDHEN, CDR2 SYDVKM. Drawing the rest from reference TRBV28 and TRBJ2-7, the complete variable domain is DVKVTQSSRYLVKRTGEKVFLECVQDMDHENMFWYRQDPGLGLRLIYFSYDVKMKEKGDIPEGYSVSREKKERFSLILESASTNQTSMYLCASGKLAGVDEQYFGPGTRLTVT.

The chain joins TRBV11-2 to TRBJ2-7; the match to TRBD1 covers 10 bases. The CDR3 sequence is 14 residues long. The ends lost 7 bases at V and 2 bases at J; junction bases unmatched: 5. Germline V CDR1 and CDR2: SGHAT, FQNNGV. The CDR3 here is CASIKTGGTYEQYF. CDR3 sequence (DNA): TGTGCCAGCATCAAGACAGGGGGCACCTACGAGCAGTACTTC.